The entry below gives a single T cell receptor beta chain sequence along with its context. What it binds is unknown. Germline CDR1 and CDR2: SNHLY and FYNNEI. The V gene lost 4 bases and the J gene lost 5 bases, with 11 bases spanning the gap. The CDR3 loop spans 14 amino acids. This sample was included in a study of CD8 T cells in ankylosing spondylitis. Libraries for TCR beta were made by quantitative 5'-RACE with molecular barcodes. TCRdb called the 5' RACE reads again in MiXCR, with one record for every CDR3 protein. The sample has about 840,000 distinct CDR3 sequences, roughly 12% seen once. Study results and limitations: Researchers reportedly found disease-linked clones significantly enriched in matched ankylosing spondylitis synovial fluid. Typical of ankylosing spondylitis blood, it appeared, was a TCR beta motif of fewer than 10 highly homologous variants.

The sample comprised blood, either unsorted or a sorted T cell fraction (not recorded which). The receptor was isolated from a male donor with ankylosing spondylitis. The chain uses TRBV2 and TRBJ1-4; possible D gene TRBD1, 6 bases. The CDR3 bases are TGTGCCAGCAGTGTAGGACAGAAAAATGAAAAACTGTTTTTT. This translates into CASSVGQKNEKLFF.